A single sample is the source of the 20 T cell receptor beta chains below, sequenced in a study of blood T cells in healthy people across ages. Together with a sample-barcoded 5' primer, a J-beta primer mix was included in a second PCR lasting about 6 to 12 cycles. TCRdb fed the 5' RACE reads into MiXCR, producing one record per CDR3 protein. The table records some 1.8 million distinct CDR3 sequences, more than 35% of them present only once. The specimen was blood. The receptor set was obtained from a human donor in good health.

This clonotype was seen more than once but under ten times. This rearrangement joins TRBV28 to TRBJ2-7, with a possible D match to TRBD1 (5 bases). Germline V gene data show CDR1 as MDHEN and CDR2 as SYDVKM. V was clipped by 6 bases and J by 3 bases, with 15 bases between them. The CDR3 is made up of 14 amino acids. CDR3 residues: CASRSTAPIYEQYF. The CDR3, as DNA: TGTGCCAGCAGGTCGACAGCTCCAATCTACGAGCAGTACTTC.

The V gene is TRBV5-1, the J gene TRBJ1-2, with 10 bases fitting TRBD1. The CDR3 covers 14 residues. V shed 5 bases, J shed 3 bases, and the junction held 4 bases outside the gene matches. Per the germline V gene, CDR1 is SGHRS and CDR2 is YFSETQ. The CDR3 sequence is CASRLGTGDYGYTF. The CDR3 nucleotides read TGCGCCAGCAGACTTGGGACAGGGGACTATGGCTACACCTTC.

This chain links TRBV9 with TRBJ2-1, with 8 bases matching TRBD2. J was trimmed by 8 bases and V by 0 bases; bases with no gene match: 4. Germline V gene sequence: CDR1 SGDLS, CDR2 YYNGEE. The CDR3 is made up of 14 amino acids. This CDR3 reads CASSVATGGDEQFF. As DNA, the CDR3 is TGTGCCAGCAGCGTAGCTACCGGGGGGGATGAGCAGTTCTTC.

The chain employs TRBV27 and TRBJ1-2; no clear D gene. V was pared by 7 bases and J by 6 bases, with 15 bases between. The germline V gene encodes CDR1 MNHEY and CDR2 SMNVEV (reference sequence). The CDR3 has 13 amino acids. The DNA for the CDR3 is TGTGCCAGCAAATTGGGAATAGTAGATGGCTACACCTTC. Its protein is CASKLGIVDGYTF.

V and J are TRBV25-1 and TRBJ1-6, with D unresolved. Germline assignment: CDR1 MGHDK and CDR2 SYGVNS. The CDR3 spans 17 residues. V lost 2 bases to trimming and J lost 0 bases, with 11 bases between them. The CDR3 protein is CASSEGPRSSYNSPLHF. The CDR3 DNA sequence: TGTGCCAGCAGTGAAGGCCCCAGGAGCTCCTATAATTCACCCCTCCACTTT.

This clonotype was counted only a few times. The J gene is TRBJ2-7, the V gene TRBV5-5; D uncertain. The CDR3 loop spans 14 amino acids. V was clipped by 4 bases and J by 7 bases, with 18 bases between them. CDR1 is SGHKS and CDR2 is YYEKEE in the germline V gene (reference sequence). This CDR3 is CASSPADPYNEQYF. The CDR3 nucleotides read TGTGCCAGCAGCCCCGCCGACCCTTACAATGAGCAGTACTTC.

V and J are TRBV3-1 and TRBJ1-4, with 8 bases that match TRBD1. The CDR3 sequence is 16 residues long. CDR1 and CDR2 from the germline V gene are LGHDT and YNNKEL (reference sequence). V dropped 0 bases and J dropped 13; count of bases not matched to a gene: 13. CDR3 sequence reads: CASSQEGPGTGPPLFF. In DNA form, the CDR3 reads TGTGCCAGCAGCCAAGAGGGCCCCGGGACAGGCCCTCCACTGTTTTTT.

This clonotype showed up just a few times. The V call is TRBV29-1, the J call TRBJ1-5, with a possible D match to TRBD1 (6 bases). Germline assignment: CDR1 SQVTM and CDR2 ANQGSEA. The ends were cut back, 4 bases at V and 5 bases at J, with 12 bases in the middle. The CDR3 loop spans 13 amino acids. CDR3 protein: CSVGGPNYQPQHF. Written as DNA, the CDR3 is TGCAGCGTTGGGGGGCCAAATTATCAGCCCCAGCATTTT.

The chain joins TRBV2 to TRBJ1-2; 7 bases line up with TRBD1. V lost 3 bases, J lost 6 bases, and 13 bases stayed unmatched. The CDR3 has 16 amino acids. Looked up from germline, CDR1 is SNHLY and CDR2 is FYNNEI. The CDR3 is CASSEVYRGSDDGYTF. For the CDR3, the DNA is TGTGCCAGCAGTGAGGTCTACAGGGGCTCGGACGATGGCTACACCTTC.

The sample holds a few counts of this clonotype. The CDR3 bases are TGTGCCAGCAGCCAAGATGTCTCCAGCTCCTACGAGCAGTACTTC. Its translation: CASSQDVSSSYEQYF. The chain has TRBV4-2 and TRBJ2-7; D remains unclear. The germline V gene has CDR1 LGHNA and CDR2 YNFKEQ. The germline V and J ends were trimmed by 0 bases and 0 bases, with 9 bases remaining between them. The length of the CDR3 is 15 residues.

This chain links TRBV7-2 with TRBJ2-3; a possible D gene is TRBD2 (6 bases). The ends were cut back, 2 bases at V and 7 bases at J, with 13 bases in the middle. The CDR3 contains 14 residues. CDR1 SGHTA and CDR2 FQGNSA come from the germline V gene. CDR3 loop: CASSLILAPHTQYF. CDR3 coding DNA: TGTGCCAGCAGCTTAATCCTAGCGCCGCATACGCAGTATTTT.

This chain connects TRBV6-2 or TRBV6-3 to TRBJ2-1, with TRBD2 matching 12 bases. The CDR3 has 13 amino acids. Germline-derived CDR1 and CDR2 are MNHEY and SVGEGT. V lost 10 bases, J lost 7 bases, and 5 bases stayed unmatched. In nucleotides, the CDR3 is TGTGCCACGTCTAGCGGGGGGGCGAATGAGCAGTTCTTC. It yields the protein CATSSGGANEQFF.

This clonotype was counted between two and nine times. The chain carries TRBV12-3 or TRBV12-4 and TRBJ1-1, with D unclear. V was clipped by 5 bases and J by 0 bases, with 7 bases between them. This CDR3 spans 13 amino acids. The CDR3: CASSHPMNTEAFF. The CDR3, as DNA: TGTGCCAGCAGTCATCCTATGAACACTGAAGCTTTCTTT.

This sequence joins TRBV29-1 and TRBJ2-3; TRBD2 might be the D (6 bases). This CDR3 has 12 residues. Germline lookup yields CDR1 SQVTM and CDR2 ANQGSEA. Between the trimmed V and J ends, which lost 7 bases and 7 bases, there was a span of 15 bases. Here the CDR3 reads CSATLARNTQYF. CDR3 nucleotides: TGCAGCGCTACCCTAGCGAGGAATACGCAGTATTTT.

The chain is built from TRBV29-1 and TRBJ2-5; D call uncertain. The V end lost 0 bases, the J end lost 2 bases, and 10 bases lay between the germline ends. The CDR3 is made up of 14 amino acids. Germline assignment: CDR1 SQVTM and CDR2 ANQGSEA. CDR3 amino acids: CSVEDRGRQETQYF. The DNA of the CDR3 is TGCAGCGTTGAAGATCGAGGCAGACAAGAGACCCAGTACTTC.

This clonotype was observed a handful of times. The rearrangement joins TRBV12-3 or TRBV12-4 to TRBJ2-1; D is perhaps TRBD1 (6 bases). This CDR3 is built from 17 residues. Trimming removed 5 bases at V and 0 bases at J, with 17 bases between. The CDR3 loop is CASSPNPGAGSYNEQFF. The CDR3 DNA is TGTGCCAGCAGTCCGAACCCAGGGGCAGGCTCCTACAATGAGCAGTTCTTC.

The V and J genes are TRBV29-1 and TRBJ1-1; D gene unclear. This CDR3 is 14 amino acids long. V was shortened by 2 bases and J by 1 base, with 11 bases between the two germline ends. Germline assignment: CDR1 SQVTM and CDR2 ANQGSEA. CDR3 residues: CSVERVGSNTEAFF. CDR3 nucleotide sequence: TGCAGCGTTGAAAGGGTCGGTTCGAACACTGAAGCTTTCTTT.

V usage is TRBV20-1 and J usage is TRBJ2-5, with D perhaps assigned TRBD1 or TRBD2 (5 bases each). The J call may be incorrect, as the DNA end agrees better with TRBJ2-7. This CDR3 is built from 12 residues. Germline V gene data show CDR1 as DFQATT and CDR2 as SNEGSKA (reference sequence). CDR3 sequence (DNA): TGCAGTGCTAGCGGGGCATGCTACGAGCAGTACTTC. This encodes CSASGACYEQYF.

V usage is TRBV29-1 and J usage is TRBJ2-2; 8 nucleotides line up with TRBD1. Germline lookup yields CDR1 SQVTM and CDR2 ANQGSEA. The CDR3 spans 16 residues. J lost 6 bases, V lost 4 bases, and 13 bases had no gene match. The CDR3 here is CSVVPLQGAQAGELFF. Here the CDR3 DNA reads TGCAGCGTTGTTCCTCTCCAGGGGGCGCAAGCCGGGGAGCTGTTTTTT.

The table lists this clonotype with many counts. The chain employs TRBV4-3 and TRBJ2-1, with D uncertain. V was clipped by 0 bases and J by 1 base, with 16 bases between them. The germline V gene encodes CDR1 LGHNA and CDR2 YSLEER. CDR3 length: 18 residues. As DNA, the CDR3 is TGCGCCAGCAGCCAAGATCCCCCCCCTGTCCAATCCTACAATGAGCAGTTCTTC. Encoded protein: CASSQDPPPVQSYNEQFF.